The clone carrying this T cell receptor delta chain was recorded a few times. Given a far larger clone just one base away, this is likely a sequencing read error. This sample includes further DNA sequences coding for the same CDR3. These data belong to a study of gamma-delta T cells after stem cell transplantation. With CATT, TCRdb re-called clones from the RT-PCR reads. Of over a thousand delta-chain clones in the sample, approximately 2.9% were seen once. The CDR3 runs 21 residues. V gave up 4 bases and J gave up 4 bases; unmatched junction bases: 24. The germline V gene has CDR1 GEAIGNYY and CDR2 EKD.

The TCR originated in a human donor. It is not recorded whose cells these are; they may come from a transplant donor. The chain combines TRDV2 with TRDJ1, with 12 bases identical to TRDD3. The source material was gamma-delta T cells. This CDR3 reads CACDTVGGGWGIRSENDKLIF. The CDR3, as DNA: TGTGCCTGTGATACCGTTGGGGGAGGCTGGGGGATACGGTCGGAGAACGATAAACTCATCTTT.